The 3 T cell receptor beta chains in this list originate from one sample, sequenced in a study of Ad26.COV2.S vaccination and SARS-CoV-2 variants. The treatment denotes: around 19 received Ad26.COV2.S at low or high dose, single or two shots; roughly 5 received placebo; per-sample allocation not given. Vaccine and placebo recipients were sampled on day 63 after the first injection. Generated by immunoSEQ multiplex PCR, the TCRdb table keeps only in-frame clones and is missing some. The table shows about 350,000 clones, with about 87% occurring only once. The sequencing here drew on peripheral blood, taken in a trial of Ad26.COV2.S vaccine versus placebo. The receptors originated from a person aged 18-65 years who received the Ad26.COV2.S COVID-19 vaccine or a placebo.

The DNA for the CDR3 is TGTGCCATCAGGGAGACTAGCGGGGGGGCAGATACGCAGTATTTT. Protein product: CAIRETSGGADTQYF. V and J are TRBV10-3 and TRBJ2-3, with 14 bases fitting TRBD2. The CDR3 length is 15 residues. V trimming: 6 bases; J trimming: 4 bases; junction bases outside the gene matches: 3. Per germline, CDR1 ENHRY and CDR2 SYGVKD.

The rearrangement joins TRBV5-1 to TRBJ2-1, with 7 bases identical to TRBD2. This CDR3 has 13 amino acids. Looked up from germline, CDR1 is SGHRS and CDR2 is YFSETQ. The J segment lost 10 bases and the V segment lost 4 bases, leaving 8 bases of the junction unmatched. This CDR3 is CASSGGLVLEQFF. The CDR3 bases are TGCGCCAGCAGCGGTGGACTAGTGCTAGAGCAGTTCTTC.

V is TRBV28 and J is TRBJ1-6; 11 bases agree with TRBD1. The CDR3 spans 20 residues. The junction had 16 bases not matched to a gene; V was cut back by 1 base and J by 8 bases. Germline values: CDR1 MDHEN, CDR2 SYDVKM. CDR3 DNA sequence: TGTGCCAGCAGTTTATTGAAGTTGTGGACAGGGGGCGATTGGTATTCACCCCTCCACTTT. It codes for CASSLLKLWTGGDWYSPLHF.